These 21 T cell receptor beta chains originate from one sample sequenced in a study of cytomegalovirus exposure and HLA in healthy donors (dated by TCRdb to the late 2010s). Library prep was done by the immunoSEQ multiplex PCR assay. For the multiplex PCR, a mixture combining 60 forward primers for TCR Vbeta segments and 13 reverse primers for TCR Jbeta segments was used. Held by TCRdb, this immuneACCESS table contains in-frame sequences only and omits some clones. Under half of the omission traces to an unresolved V gene where checked; the cause of the rest is unknown. For this sample there are about 98,000 clones; more than 70% appear just once. The ten largest make up around 9.9% of the sample. The sequenced sample consisted of PBMCs. The receptors stem from a man aged 18 to 29 in good health and CMV-seropositive.

This clone was observed once. The sample contains more than one DNA sequence encoding this CDR3. V and J are TRBV7-2 and TRBJ2-7, with 8 bases aligning to TRBD2. The CDR3 consists of 17 residues. The germline V gene has CDR1 SGHTA and CDR2 FQGNSA. J gave up 0 bases and V 4 bases, and 11 bases lay outside the gene matches. The CDR3 nucleotides are TGTGCCAGCAGCTGGGTGGACTTTAGCGGGGACTCCTACGAGCAGTACTTC. Translating gives CASSWVDFSGDSYEQYF.

The rearrangement uses TRBV13 and TRBJ2-1, with D perhaps TRBD2 (6 bases). The CDR3 has 13 amino acids. The germline CDR1 and CDR2 sequences are PRHDT and FYEKMQ (reference sequence). V gave up 5 bases and J gave up 7 bases, with 12 bases separating them. The CDR3 reads CASSLMRGNEQFF. The DNA for the CDR3 is TGTGCCAGCAGCCTCATGCGGGGAAATGAGCAGTTCTTC.

The chain is built from TRBV2 and TRBJ2-2; no firm D call. Germline assignment: CDR1 SNHLY and CDR2 FYNNEI. This CDR3 spans 11 amino acids. Trimming took 10 bases from V and 7 from J, leaving 10 bases between them. The CDR3 loop is CAIMRRGELFF. In DNA, the CDR3 is TGTGCCATCATGCGGCGCGGGGAGCTGTTTTTT.

This clone was counted a few times. This chain uses TRBV5-1 with TRBJ2-1, with D possibly being TRBD2 (5 bases). CDR3 length equals 13 residues. CDR1 is SGHRS, CDR2 YFSETQ, per germline. V was cut by 4 bases and J by 10 bases, with 15 bases left in between. In DNA form, the CDR3 reads TGCGCCAGCAGCCTGGACTCAGGCGGGGAGCAGTTCTTC. It translates to CASSLDSGGEQFF.

This chain connects TRBV9 to TRBJ2-2; D not resolved. The germline V gene has CDR1 SGDLS and CDR2 YYNGEE. The CDR3 loop spans 15 amino acids. V lost 0 bases to trimming and J lost 0 bases, with 6 bases between them. The DNA for the CDR3 is TGTGCCAGCAGCGTAGCGAGGTCGAACACCGGGGAGCTGTTTTTT. Translated, it gives CASSVARSNTGELFF.

The rearrangement joins TRBV2 to TRBJ1-2, with a possible D match to TRBD1 (5 bases). V shed 2 bases and J shed 8 bases, with 12 bases lying between them. Germline V CDR1 and CDR2: SNHLY, FYNNEI. The CDR3 is 13 residues long. In DNA, the CDR3 is TGTGCCAGCAGTGAATCGGGGGTTCTCGGCTACACCTTC. This codes for CASSESGVLGYTF.

The rearrangement joins TRBV25-1 to TRBJ1-6; D might be TRBD1 (6 bases). The CDR3 is 11 residues long. The V gene lost 6 bases and the J gene lost 13 bases, with 10 bases spanning the gap. The germline V gene has CDR1 MGHDK and CDR2 SYGVNS. CDR3 nucleotides: TGTGCCAGCAGCACAGGGTGGCCCCTCCACTTT. Its protein product is CASSTGWPLHF.

CDR3 coding DNA: TGTGCCAGCAGTTTAGACTTGGACACCGGGGAGCTGTTTTTT. Translated, it gives CASSLDLDTGELFF. The V and J genes are TRBV28 and TRBJ2-2, with D unclear. The CDR3 has 14 amino acids. Trimming took off 2 bases at V and 3 bases at J, with 7 bases between the two ends. From germline, CDR1 is MDHEN and CDR2 SYDVKM.

The chain recombines TRBV5-1 with TRBJ2-5, with a tentative D call TRBD1 (5 bases). With 0 bases removed from V and 1 base from J, the gap between germline ends came to 7 bases. The CDR3 has 14 residues. Germline V gene data show CDR1 as SGHRS and CDR2 as YFSETQ. The CDR3 sequence: CASSLGGFQETQYF. In DNA, the CDR3 is TGCGCCAGCAGCTTGGGGGGCTTCCAAGAGACCCAGTACTTC.

This clone was observed a single time. This chain joins TRBV30 and TRBJ2-6; TRBD2 is a possible D gene (5 bases). This CDR3 has 13 residues. Germline V gene sequence: CDR1 GTSNPN, CDR2 SVGIG (reference sequence). The CDR3 spells CASEVRGANVLTF. In DNA form, the CDR3 reads TGTGCATCGGAGGTGCGCGGGGCCAACGTCCTGACTTTC.

The CDR3 DNA sequence: TGTGCCATCAGTGAGTCGGGACTAGCGGCCGGCGGGGAGCTGTTTTTT. It is translated as CAISESGLAAGGELFF. V is TRBV10-3 and J is TRBJ2-2; 11 nucleotides agree with TRBD2. Germline loops: CDR1 ENHRY, CDR2 SYGVKD. The length of the CDR3 is 16 residues. V lost 0 bases and J lost 7; bases outside the gene matches: 4.

The chain has TRBV4-1 and TRBJ2-7; 7 bases agree with TRBD1. Germline assignment: CDR1 MGHRA and CDR2 YSYEKL. V dropped 4 bases and J dropped 1; count of bases not matched to a gene: 10. This CDR3 has 16 amino acids. As DNA, the CDR3 is TGCGCCAGCAGCCTCCTTTCGGACAGGCGATCCTACGAGCAGTACTTC. Translating gives CASSLLSDRRSYEQYF.

CDR3 protein: CASSLYLSSGGELFF. In DNA, the CDR3 is TGTGCCAGCAGTTTATATCTATCATCCGGGGGGGAGCTGTTTTTT. The rearrangement joins TRBV27 to TRBJ2-2; D unclear. V lost 1 base and J lost 8, with 14 bases in between. The CDR3 sequence is 15 residues long. CDR1 is MNHEY, CDR2 SMNVEV, per germline (reference sequence).

The genes are TRBV5-1 and TRBJ2-3, with D tentatively TRBD1 (5 bases). The CDR3 has 14 amino acids. Germline V gene data show CDR1 as SGHRS and CDR2 as YFSETQ. V was trimmed by 3 bases and J by 0 bases, leaving 8 bases between them. The CDR3 coding sequence is TGCGCCAGCAGCTCCCGACAGAGCACAGATACGCAGTATTTT. This translates into CASSSRQSTDTQYF.

This clone occurred a few times. This chain connects TRBV10-3 to TRBJ1-1; TRBD1 might be the D (6 bases). Trimming removed 0 bases from V and 0 bases from J, with 8 bases in between. CDR3 length: 15 amino acids. Germline V gene lookup returns CDR1 ENHRY and CDR2 SYGVKD. Written as DNA, the CDR3 is TGTGCCATCAGTGAGTCGAGGACAGTGAACACTGAAGCTTTCTTT. Translation: CAISESRTVNTEAFF.

The chain has TRBV28 and TRBJ1-2; D ambiguous. The V end lost 5 bases, the J end lost 5 bases, and 18 bases lay between the germline ends. The CDR3 extends over 15 amino acids. The germline gives CDR1 MDHEN, CDR2 SYDVKM. This CDR3 reads CASSPITTGFYGYTF. CDR3 coding DNA: TGTGCCAGCAGTCCAATCACGACTGGGTTTTATGGCTACACCTTC.

This chain joins TRBV7-9 and TRBJ2-7; D is possibly TRBD1 (5 bases). The CDR3 is made up of 15 amino acids. V was shortened by 4 bases and J by 3 bases, with 16 bases between the two germline ends. Germline-derived CDR1 and CDR2 are SEHNR and FQNEAQ (reference sequence). The CDR3 region is CASSSPQGGDYEQYF. DNA of the CDR3: TGTGCCAGCAGCTCCCCTCAGGGTGGGGACTACGAGCAGTACTTC.

V usage is TRBV30 and J usage is TRBJ2-1, with 10 bases identical to TRBD2. V gave up 0 bases and J gave up 4 bases; unmatched junction bases: 3. The CDR3 is 15 residues long. In germline, CDR1 is GTSNPN, CDR2 SVGIG (reference sequence). DNA for the CDR3: TGTGCCTGGAGTGTGGAGCGGGGGGGATACAATGAGCAGTTCTTC. As protein: CAWSVERGGYNEQFF.

The chain couples TRBV10-2 to TRBJ1-6; D might be TRBD1 (5 bases). The CDR3 has 15 amino acids. V lost 2 bases and J 6 bases, leaving 11 bases between the germline ends. CDR1 and CDR2 (germline): WSHSY, SAAADI. DNA of the CDR3: TGCGCCAGCAGTGAGGTGCAGGGATTTAATTCACCCCTCCACTTT. This sequence encodes CASSEVQGFNSPLHF.

The rearrangement links TRBV27 to TRBJ2-7, with 9 bases matching TRBD1. The J segment lost 5 bases and the V segment lost 4 bases, leaving 9 bases of the junction unmatched. Germline lookup yields CDR1 MNHEY and CDR2 SMNVEV (reference sequence). The CDR3 spans 15 residues. DNA for the CDR3: TGTGCCAGCAGTTGGTCCGGGACAGGGAACGACGAGCAGTACTTC. It yields the protein CASSWSGTGNDEQYF.

Notes on this clone: One end of the junction does not line up with germline, which may come from a read error. The rearrangement uses TRBV7-9 and TRBJ2-1; 12 bases match TRBD2. The CDR3 totals 12 residues. Germline assignment: CDR1 SEHNR and CDR2 FQNEAQ (reference sequence). The CDR3 sequence: CASSLAGGEQFF. The DNA for the CDR3 is TGTGCCAGCAGCCTAGCGGGGGGGGAGCAGTTCTTC.